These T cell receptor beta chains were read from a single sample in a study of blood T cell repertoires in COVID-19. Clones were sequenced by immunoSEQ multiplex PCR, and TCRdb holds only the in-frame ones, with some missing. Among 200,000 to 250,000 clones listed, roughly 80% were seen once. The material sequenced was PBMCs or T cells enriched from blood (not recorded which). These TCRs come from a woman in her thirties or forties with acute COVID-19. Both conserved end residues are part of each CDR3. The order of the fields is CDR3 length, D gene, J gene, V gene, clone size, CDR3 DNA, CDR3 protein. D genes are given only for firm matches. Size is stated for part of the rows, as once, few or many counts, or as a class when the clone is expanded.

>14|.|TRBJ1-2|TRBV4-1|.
TGCGCCAGCACCTACCCCGGGGGGGGCTATGGCTACACCTTC
CASTYPGGGYGYTF
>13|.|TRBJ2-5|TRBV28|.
TGTGCCAGCAGTTTATGGGGCCGGGAGACCCAGTACTTC
CASSLWGRETQYF
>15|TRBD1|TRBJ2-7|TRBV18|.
TGTGCCAGCTCCCTCGCGACAGGGAGCTCCTACGAGCAGTACTTC
CASSLATGSSYEQYF
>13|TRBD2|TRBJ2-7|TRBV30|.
TGTGCCTGGAGTGTACGGGAGGGAGCGGAGCAGTACTTC
CAWSVREGAEQYF
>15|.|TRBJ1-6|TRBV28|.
TGTGCCAGCAGTTTATATGGGGCCAGCAATTCACCCCTCCACTTT
CASSLYGASNSPLHF
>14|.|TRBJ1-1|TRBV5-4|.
TGTGCCAGCAGCTGGGGGGAGGGGAACACTGAAGCTTTCTTT
CASSWGEGNTEAFF
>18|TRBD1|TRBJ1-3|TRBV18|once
TGTGCCAGCTCACCACAAGTTTCGGGACAGGGTGGTGGAAACACCATATATTTT
CASSPQVSGQGGGNTIYF
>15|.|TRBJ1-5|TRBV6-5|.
TGTGCCAGCAGTTACACTGCGGGGGCGAATCAGCCCCAGCATTTT
CASSYTAGANQPQHF
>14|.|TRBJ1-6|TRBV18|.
TGTGCCAGCTCACCATCGGGGAATAATTCACCCCTCCACTTT
CASSPSGNNSPLHF
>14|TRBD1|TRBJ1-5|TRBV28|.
TGTGCCACCTCCGGGACAGGGGGAAATCAGCCCCAGCATTTT
CATSGTGGNQPQHF
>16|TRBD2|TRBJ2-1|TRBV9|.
TGTGCCAGCAGCCCCCGTAGCGGGAGCTCCTACAATGAGCAGTTCTTC
CASSPRSGSSYNEQFF